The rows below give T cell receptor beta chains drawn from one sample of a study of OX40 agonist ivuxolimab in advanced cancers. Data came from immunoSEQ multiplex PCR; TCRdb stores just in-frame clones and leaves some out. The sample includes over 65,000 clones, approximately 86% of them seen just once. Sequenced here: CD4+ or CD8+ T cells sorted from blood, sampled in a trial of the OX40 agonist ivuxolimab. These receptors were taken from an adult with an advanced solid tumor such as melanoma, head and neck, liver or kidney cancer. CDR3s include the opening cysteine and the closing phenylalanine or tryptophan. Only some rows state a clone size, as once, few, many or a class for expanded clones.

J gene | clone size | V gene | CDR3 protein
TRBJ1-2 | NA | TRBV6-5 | CASSYEQDYGYTF
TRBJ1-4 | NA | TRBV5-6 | CASSAGTASNEKLFF
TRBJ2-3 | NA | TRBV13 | CASSMLAGVITDTQYF
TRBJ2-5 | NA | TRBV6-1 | CASTRMEDRLGTQYF
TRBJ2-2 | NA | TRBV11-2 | CASSLVGGSPPQGELFF
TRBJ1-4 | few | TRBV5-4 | CASSPDRGDEKLFF
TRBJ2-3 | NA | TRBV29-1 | CSHGTSGAKDTQYF
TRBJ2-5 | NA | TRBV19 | CASSPLRSGGEETQYF
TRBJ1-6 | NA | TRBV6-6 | CASSYGRGQGHSPLHF
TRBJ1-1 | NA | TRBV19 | CASSVTLISGTHNTEAFF
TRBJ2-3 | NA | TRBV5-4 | CASSSRTSTDTQYF
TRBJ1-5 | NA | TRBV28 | CASRLVDRLNQPQHF
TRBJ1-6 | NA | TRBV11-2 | CASSPLRGVGSPLHF
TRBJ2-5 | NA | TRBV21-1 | CASSKAGRTGGQETQYF
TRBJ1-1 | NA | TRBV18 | CASPPSVRQRWGNTEAFF